The clone carrying this TCR beta chain was observed a few times. This record belongs to a study of blood T cell repertoires in COVID-19. Overall study context: Italy, Spain and the United States were the sources of the convalescent and acute COVID-19 samples.

Here immunoSEQ multiplex PCR was the method, and the copy in TCRdb shows in-frame clones only, minus some. The sample shows a few hundred thousand clones, 70% to 90% of them seen only once. The CDR3 runs 14 residues. Per the germline V gene, CDR1 is MDHEN and CDR2 is SYDVKM. The V segment lost 6 bases and the J segment 2 bases; nucleotides outside the gene matches: 4. Cohorts were determined from participant-reported clinical history. This receptor was obtained from a woman aged 25-40 years who had recovered from COVID-19. What was sequenced was PBMCs or T cells enriched from blood (not recorded which). The rearrangement links TRBV28 to TRBJ1-3; 7 bases fit TRBD1. The CDR3 is CASRSDRAGNTIYF. As DNA, the CDR3 is TGTGCCAGCAGATCAGACAGGGCTGGAAACACCATATATTTT. The full variable domain, its missing parts supplied by reference TRBV28 and TRBJ1-3, is DVKVTQSSRYLVKRTGEKVFLECVQDMDHENMFWYRQDPGLGLRLIYFSYDVKMKEKGDIPEGYSVSREKKERFSLILESASTNQTSMYLCASRSDRAGNTIYFGEGSWLTVV.